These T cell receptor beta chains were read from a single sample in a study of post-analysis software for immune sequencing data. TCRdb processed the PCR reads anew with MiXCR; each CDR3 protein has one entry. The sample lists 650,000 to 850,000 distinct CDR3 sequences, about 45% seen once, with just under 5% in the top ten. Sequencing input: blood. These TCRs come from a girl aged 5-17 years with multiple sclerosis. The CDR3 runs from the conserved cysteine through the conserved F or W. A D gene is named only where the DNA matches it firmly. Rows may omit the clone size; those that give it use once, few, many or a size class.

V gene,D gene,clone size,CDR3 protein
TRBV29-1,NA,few,CSVEAAGPNYGYTF
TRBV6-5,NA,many,CASSRLTADYGYTF
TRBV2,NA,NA,CASSSGGGGNQPQHF
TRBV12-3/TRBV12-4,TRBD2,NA,CASSIGVLTSGVQETQYF
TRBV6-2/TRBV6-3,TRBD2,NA,CASSAPPGLAGGLQETQYF
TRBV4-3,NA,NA,CASSQDSRGRANEQFF
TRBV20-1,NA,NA,CSARYLNEQFF
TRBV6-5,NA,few,CVSSYSSHGNYGYTF
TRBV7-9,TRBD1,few,CASRLTFHSPGQGGPTEAFF
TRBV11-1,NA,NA,CASSLAGGLLLSYNEQFF
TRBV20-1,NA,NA,CSGGGQETQYF
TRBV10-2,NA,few,CASSGGSVQSSYEQYF
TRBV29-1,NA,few,CSVELGGAGYGYTF
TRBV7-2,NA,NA,CASSWLDEQFF
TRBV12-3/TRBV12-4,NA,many,CASSLAAGEETQYF
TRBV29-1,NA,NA,CSVAGGSGNQPQHF
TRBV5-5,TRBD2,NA,CASSETSSSYNEQFF
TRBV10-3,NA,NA,CGIGPDSNQPQHF
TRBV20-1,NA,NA,CTRGTGNQETQYF
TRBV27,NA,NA,CASSLGPSSNEQYF
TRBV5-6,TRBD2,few,CASTGTSGSSWETQYF
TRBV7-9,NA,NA,CASSLERVEQYF
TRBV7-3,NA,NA,CASSLTPGRWHTGELFF
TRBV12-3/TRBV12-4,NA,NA,CASSLFGGSSYEQYF
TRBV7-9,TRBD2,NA,CASGLVVSNEQFF
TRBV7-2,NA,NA,CASSYLTEAGTEAFF
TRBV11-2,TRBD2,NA,CASSQGTSAVETQYF
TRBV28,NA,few,CASSFPGQTYGYTF
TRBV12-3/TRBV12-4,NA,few,CASSPRTIEQYF
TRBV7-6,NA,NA,CASSLAGSTSYEQYF
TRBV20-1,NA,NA,CSARGKGSSNQPQHF
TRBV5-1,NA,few,CASSLSSRTDTQYF